These T cell receptor beta chains were read from a single sample in a study of CD8+ T cells in alopecia areata. Here immunoSEQ multiplex PCR was the method, and the copy in TCRdb shows in-frame clones only, minus some. The sample comprises approximately 30,000 clones, approximately 60% of which are singletons, and more than 15% rests with the top ten. The sample taken for sequencing was NKG2D-high CD8+ T cells sorted from blood. The receptors derive from a human donor with alopecia areata. CDR3s include the opening cysteine and the closing phenylalanine or tryptophan. D genes are given only for firm matches. The listing skips clone size in some rows; elsewhere it reads once, few, many or a size class.

NA	TRBJ2-7	few	TRBV28	TGTGCCAGCACCATACGGGGTGATCGCCACGAGCAGTACTTC	CASTIRGDRHEQYF
NA	TRBJ2-1	few	TRBV29-1	TGCAGCGTTGGGGGGCTAGCATTCGAAAACAATGAGCAGTTCTTC	CSVGGLAFENNEQFF
NA	TRBJ2-1	NA	TRBV6-5	TGTGCCAGCAGTTTCGCCGGCGGGACCGCAGCTGATGAGCAGTTCTTC	CASSFAGGTAADEQFF
TRBD1	TRBJ2-1	NA	TRBV2	TGTGCCAGCAGGGTAGGACAGGGGGAATACAATGAGCAGTTCTTC	CASRVGQGEYNEQFF
NA	TRBJ2-7	NA	TRBV5-6	TGTGCCAGCAGCTTGGGAGGGAGATTCTCCTACGAGCAGTACTTC	CASSLGGRFSYEQYF
NA	TRBJ1-1	few	TRBV19	TGTGCCAGTCTTTTGGGGCGTGAAGCTTTCTTT	CASLLGREAFF
TRBD2	TRBJ2-7	NA	TRBV7-8	TGTGCCAGCAGCTTATGGGGGGGAGCCTACGAGCAGTACTTC	CASSLWGGAYEQYF
TRBD1	TRBJ1-5	few	TRBV28	TGTGCCAGCAGTTGGGACAGAGAAAATCAGCCCCAGCATTTT	CASSWDRENQPQHF
NA	TRBJ1-1	NA	TRBV7-2	TGTGCCAGCAGCTTAGCTGATTACAGGAACACTGAAGCTTTCTTT	CASSLADYRNTEAFF
NA	TRBJ1-1	NA	TRBV30	TGTGCCTGGAGGCCTGGGGCTTTCTTT	CAWRPGAFF